The following is a T cell receptor (beta chain) sequence with its context. This specimen comes from a study of blood T cell repertoires in COVID-19. Using immunoSEQ multiplex PCR, the repertoire was profiled, and TCRdb retains in-frame clones only, with some absent. Of about 220,000 clones in the sample, 84% were seen once. CDR1 is SGHRS, CDR2 YFSETQ, per germline. V gave up 1 base and J gave up 6 bases; unmatched junction bases: 3. The CDR3 has 15 amino acids. The J gene is TRBJ2-3, the V gene TRBV5-1; 12 bases align to TRBD2. Specimen: peripheral blood. This TCR derives from a man in his fifties or sixties with active or convalescent COVID-19. CDR3 DNA: TGCGCCAGCAGCTTGAATCTAGCGGGAGGGGATACGCAGTATTTT. Protein product: CASSLNLAGGDTQYF.